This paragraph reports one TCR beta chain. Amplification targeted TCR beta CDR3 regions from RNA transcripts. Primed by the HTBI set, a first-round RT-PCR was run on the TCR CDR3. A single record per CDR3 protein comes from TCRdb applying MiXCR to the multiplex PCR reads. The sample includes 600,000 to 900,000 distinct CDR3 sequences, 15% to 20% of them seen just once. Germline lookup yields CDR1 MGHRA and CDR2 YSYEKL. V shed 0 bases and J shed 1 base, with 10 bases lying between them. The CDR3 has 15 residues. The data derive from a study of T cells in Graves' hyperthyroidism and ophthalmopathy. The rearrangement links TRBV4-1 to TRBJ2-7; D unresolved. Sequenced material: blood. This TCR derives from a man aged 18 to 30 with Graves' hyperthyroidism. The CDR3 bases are TGCGCCAGCAGCCAAGAAATCCCACGGTCCTACGAGCAGTACTTC. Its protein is CASSQEIPRSYEQYF.